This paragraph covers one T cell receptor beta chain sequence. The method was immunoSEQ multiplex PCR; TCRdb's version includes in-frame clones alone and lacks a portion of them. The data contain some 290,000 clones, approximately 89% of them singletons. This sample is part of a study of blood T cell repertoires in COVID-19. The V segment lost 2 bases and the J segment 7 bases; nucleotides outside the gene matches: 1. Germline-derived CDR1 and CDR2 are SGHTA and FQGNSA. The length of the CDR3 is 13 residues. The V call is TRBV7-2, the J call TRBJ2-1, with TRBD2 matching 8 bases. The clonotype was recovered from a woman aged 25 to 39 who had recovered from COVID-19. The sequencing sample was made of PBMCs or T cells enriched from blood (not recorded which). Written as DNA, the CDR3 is TGTGCCAGCAGCTTACCTAGCGGGAATGAGCAGTTCTTC. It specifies CASSLPSGNEQFF.